This TCR beta chain derives from a study of CD8+CD57+ T cells in acquired aplastic anemia. Looking at the study overall: Sorted cells (CD4+ and CD8+) yielded DNA amounts that averaged approximately 3.1 ug.

With regard to this clonotype: Its target is not known.

The patients chosen for sequencing had shown expansion of CD8+CD57+ cells (detected by flow cytometry). Severe acquired aplastic anemia affected all patients. Therapy had not been given to patients before blood sampling. Germline trimming cut 7 bases from V and 4 bases from J; bases unmatched to any gene: 4. Per germline, CDR1 SNHLY and CDR2 FYNNEI. This CDR3 has 13 residues. Genomic DNA templated the TCR beta VDJ and CDR3 profiling. TCRdb used MiXCR to reprocess the reads, holding one entry per CDR3 protein. The sample comprises roughly 160,000 distinct CDR3 sequences, under 55% of which are singletons, and around 3% rests with the top ten. Regarding the study as a whole: A significant difference in CD8+ Simpson's diversity between patients and controls was not found.

The J gene is TRBJ1-2, the V gene TRBV2, with TRBD1 identical over 9 bases. The source of this sequence is a human donor with aplastic anemia. The sample comprised sorted CD4+, CD8+, or CD8+CD57+ T cells (not recorded which) from PBMCs. CDR3 in DNA: TGTGCCAGCATGGGGACAGGGTCCTATGGCTACACCTTC. Protein sequence: CASMGTGSYGYTF.